This is a list of T cell receptor beta chains from one sample in a study of blood T cell repertoires in COVID-19. The table came from immunoSEQ multiplex PCR; TCRdb's copy has only in-frame clones and leaves some out. This sample has about 74,000 clones; less than 95% occur once, and the top ten carry around 0.96%. The sequenced sample was peripheral blood. The receptors originated from a woman in her forties or fifties in a cohort sampled during active COVID-19. Each CDR3 is given with its conserved first and last residue. D genes are given only for firm matches. Size values are once, few and many counts, or a class for expanded clones, and some rows have none.

TRBJ2-1 TRBV29-1 . TRBD2 TGCAGCTTCCGGACTAGCGGGGGCAATGAGCAGTTCTTC CSFRTSGGNEQFF
TRBJ2-1 TRBV11-2 . TRBD2 TGTGCCAGCAGCCCCACTACTAGCGGGGATGAGCAGTTCTTC CASSPTTSGDEQFF
TRBJ2-7 TRBV7-8 . . TGTGCCAGCAGCTCGGGACTTTACGAGCAGTACTTC CASSSGLYEQYF
TRBJ2-2 TRBV2 . . TGTGCCAGCAGTGTTGCAGCGGGCCCCGCGAACACCGGGGAGCTGTTTTTT CASSVAAGPANTGELFF
TRBJ2-1 TRBV27 once . TGTGCCAGCAGTACCCCCCTTGGTGGACTTGAGCAGTTCTTC CASSTPLGGLEQFF
TRBJ2-3 TRBV9 . TRBD2 TGTGCCAGCACCTTGGGGCGGGAGACAGATACGCAGTATTTT CASTLGRETDTQYF
TRBJ1-5 TRBV19 . TRBD1 TGTGCCAGTAGGGATTACAGGGGAAAGGGTCAGCCCCAGCATTTT CASRDYRGKGQPQHF
TRBJ2-3 TRBV11-2 . TRBD1 TGTGCCAGCAGCTCGACGCAAATCCAGGGGGCGATAGCAGATACGCAGTATTTT CASSSTQIQGAIADTQYF
TRBJ1-1 TRBV25-1 . . TGTGCCAGCAGTGTCCGGGGTGGCACTGAAGCTTTCTTT CASSVRGGTEAFF
TRBJ2-1 TRBV27 once TRBD2 TGTGCCAGCAGTTTAGCCCCCGGGGGGATTGAGCAGTTCTTC CASSLAPGGIEQFF
TRBJ1-2 TRBV28 once . TGTGCCAGCAGGATGAGCCGTCCCCTCTATGGCTACACCTTC CASRMSRPLYGYTF
TRBJ1-2 TRBV27 . . TGTGCCAGCAGTTCGGGACTCGACTATGGCTACACCTTC CASSSGLDYGYTF
TRBJ2-7 TRBV6-5 . TRBD2 TGTGCCAGCAGGGGCGGGAGCTCCTACGAGCAGTACTTC CASRGGSSYEQYF
TRBJ1-1 TRBV5-4 once TRBD1 TGTGCCAGCAGCACCCGGGACAGGGGGCAAACTGAAGCTTTCTTT CASSTRDRGQTEAFF
TRBJ1-1 TRBV6-5 few TRBD1 TGTGCCAGCAGCCCGGACAGGGCCACTGAAGCTTTCTTT CASSPDRATEAFF
TRBJ2-7 TRBV28 . TRBD2 TGTGCCAGCAGTTTTAGTGCTGCGGGAGAAGACGAGCAGTACTTC CASSFSAAGEDEQYF
TRBJ1-1 TRBV27 . . TGTGCCAGCTACTCCTGGAGGGGGAACACTGAAGCTTTCTTT CASYSWRGNTEAFF
TRBJ2-2 TRBV9 . TRBD1 TGTGCCAGCAGCCCCGGGACAGGGACGGCCACCGGGGAGCTGTTTTTT CASSPGTGTATGELFF
TRBJ2-2 TRBV12-3/TRBV12-4 once . TGTGCCAGCAGTTCCCGGGATCCCGGGGAGCTGTTTTTT CASSSRDPGELFF
TRBJ2-1 TRBV5-1 . TRBD2 TGCGCCAGCAGTCCCGGACTAGCGGGAGGGCCGGGGAATGAGCAGTTCTTC CASSPGLAGGPGNEQFF
TRBJ1-1 TRBV19 few . TGTGCCAGTAGCACCAACAGGGTGAACACTGAAGCTTTCTTT CASSTNRVNTEAFF
TRBJ2-1 TRBV3-1/TRBV3-2 once . TGTGCCAGCAGCCAAGGACTAACCTCCTACAATGAGCAGTTCTTC CASSQGLTSYNEQFF
TRBJ2-5 TRBV10-3 . . TGTGCCATCATAGTTCCGCCCCCGTACCAAGAGACCCAGTACTTC CAIIVPPPYQETQYF
TRBJ1-2 TRBV28 . TRBD1 TGTGCCAGCAGTGTCCGGGACAGTAAAGTCTTC CASSVRDSKVF
TRBJ2-1 TRBV5-1 . . TGCGCCAGCAGCTTGGGGGCGGGGTCCTACAATGAGCAGTTCTTC CASSLGAGSYNEQFF
TRBJ1-5 TRBV5-4 . TRBD1 TGTGCCAGCAGGGATCAGGGGGTTGGGGGCAATCAGCCCCAGCATTTT CASRDQGVGGNQPQHF
TRBJ1-2 TRBV18 . . TGTGCCAGCTCACCTGGGGCAGACCGTAACTATGGCTACACCTTC CASSPGADRNYGYTF
TRBJ1-2 TRBV19 . TRBD1 TGTGCCAGTAGTATGGGGGGACAGGGCGGCTATGGCTACACCTTC CASSMGGQGGYGYTF
TRBJ1-2 TRBV6-5 . . TGTGCCATCTCTGGCCCTAACTATGGCTACACCTTC CAISGPNYGYTF
TRBJ1-3 TRBV12-3/TRBV12-4 . TRBD1 TGTGCCAGCAGTACAGGGGGGGACACCATATATTTT CASSTGGDTIYF
TRBJ2-7 TRBV12-3/TRBV12-4 . TRBD1 TGTGCCAGCAGCCCTACAGGGGGCGAGCAGTACTTC CASSPTGGEQYF
TRBJ1-2 TRBV6-5 few . TGTGCCAGCAGCGCCACCGCGGACAGCTATGGCTACACCTTC CASSATADSYGYTF
TRBJ2-6 TRBV3-1/TRBV3-2 . . TGTGCCAGCAGCCCCGGGAAGGGTCCGGGGGCCAACGTCCTGACTTTC CASSPGKGPGANVLTF
TRBJ2-1 TRBV27 once TRBD1 TGTGCCAGCAGCCGGGGACAGGGGTACAATGAGCAGTTCTTC CASSRGQGYNEQFF
TRBJ2-2 TRBV7-3 once . TGTGCCAGCAGCCTCTATATCACCGGGGAGCTGTTTTTT CASSLYITGELFF
TRBJ1-2 TRBV18 . TRBD1 TGTGCCAGCTCACCTACCGGGACAGGTTCAGGTCTCCGTGGCTACACCTTC CASSPTGTGSGLRGYTF
TRBJ1-5 TRBV7-8 . . TGTGCCAGCAGCTTACCAGGGATAGGGCCCCAGCATTTT CASSLPGIGPQHF
TRBJ2-7 TRBV10-3 . . TGTGCCATCAGCGCTACAGCCTACGAGCAGTACTTC CAISATAYEQYF